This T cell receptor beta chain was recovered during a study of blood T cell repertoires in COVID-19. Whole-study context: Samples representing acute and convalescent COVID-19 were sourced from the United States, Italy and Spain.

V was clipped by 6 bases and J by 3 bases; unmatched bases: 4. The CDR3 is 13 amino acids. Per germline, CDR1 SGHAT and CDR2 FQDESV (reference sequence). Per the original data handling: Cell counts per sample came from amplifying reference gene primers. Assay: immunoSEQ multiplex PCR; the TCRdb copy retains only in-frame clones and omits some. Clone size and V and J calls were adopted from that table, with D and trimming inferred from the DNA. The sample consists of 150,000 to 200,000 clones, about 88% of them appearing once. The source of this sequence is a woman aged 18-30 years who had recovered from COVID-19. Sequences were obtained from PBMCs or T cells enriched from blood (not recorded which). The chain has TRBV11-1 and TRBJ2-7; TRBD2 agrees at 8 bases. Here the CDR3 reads CASRPRGGYEQYF. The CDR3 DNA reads TGTGCCAGCAGGCCTCGGGGGGGCTACGAGCAGTACTTC.